Below are 15 T cell receptor beta chains sequenced from a single sample in a study of cytomegalovirus exposure and HLA in healthy donors. Primers for the PCR totalled 60 Vbeta and 13 Jbeta. The method was immunoSEQ multiplex PCR; TCRdb's version includes in-frame clones alone and lacks a portion of them. The table includes under 130,000 clones, around four fifths detected once. Sequenced material: PBMCs. The source is a woman aged 40 to 50 in good health and CMV-seropositive.

The CDR3 nucleotides are TGCGCCAGCAGCCAAACCGGGGACAGTAACTATGGCTACACCTTC. This translates into CASSQTGDSNYGYTF. The chain recombines TRBV4-1 with TRBJ1-2; the match to TRBD1 covers 7 bases. J lost 1 base, V lost 2 bases, and 4 bases had no gene match. The CDR3 has 15 residues. Germline V gene data show CDR1 as MGHRA and CDR2 as YSYEKL.

The gene calls are TRBV5-4 and TRBJ1-2, with 9 bases lining up with TRBD1. The V and J ends lost 3 bases and 6 bases, in that order; junction bases with no gene match: 9. CDR1 is SGHNT, CDR2 YYREEE, per germline (reference sequence). CDR3 size: 15 residues. The CDR3 loop is CASSSGKQGAHGYTF. DNA for the CDR3: TGTGCCAGCAGCTCGGGAAAACAGGGGGCGCATGGCTACACCTTC.

This clone is a singleton in its sample. The chain links TRBV5-4 to TRBJ1-1, with D possibly matching TRBD1 (5 bases). This CDR3 spans 15 amino acids. Germline CDR1 and CDR2: SGHNT and YYREEE (reference sequence). Deletions cut 0 bases from V and 1 base from J, with 10 bases between. Here the CDR3 reads CASSLVAGRNTEAFF. CDR3 DNA: TGTGCCAGCAGCTTGGTAGCAGGGCGGAACACTGAAGCTTTCTTT. The full variable domain, its missing parts supplied by reference TRBV5-4 and TRBJ1-1, is ETGVTQSPTHLIKTRGQQVTLRCSSQSGHNTVSWYQQALGQGPQFIFQYYREEENGRGNFPPRFSGLQFPNYSSELNVNALELDDSALYLCASSLVAGRNTEAFFGQGTRLTVV.

With regard to this clone: In the same sample, other DNA sequences code for this CDR3. The chain recombines TRBV27 with TRBJ1-5; D is perhaps TRBD1 (5 bases). This CDR3 is built from 13 residues. The germline V gene has CDR1 MNHEY and CDR2 SMNVEV (reference sequence). V gave up 6 bases and J gave up 7 bases, with 13 bases separating them. CDR3 sequence (DNA): TGTGCCAGCAGCCCGCCCGGGGGGCAGCCCCAGCATTTT. As protein: CASSPPGGQPQHF.

This clone has only a few counts. V is TRBV12-5 and J is TRBJ1-4, with D possibly TRBD1 on 6 matching bases. V was shortened by 2 bases and J by 6 bases, with 7 bases between the two germline ends. CDR3 length: 13 residues. Germline lookup yields CDR1 LGHNT and CDR2 FRNRAP. CDR3 sequence: CASGLNRDEKLFF. CDR3 DNA sequence: TGTGCTAGTGGTTTGAACAGGGATGAAAAACTGTTTTTT.

In regard to this clone: One end of the junction is discordant with germline, which a read error may explain. The chain links TRBV7-7 to TRBJ2-1; TRBD1 might be the D (5 bases). The CDR3 spans 15 residues. CDR1 SSHAT and CDR2 FNYEAQ come from the germline V gene (reference sequence). The CDR3 sequence: CASSLGAGRYNEQFF. In DNA form, the CDR3 reads TGTGCTAGCAGCTTAGGGGCAGGGCGATACAATGAGCAGTTCTTC. Complete variable domain (other parts from reference TRBV7-7 and TRBJ2-1): GAGVSQSPRYKVTKRGQDVTLRCDPISSHATLYWYQQALGQGPEFLTYFNYEAQPDKSGLPSDRFSAERPEGSISTLTIQRTEQRDSAMYRCASSLGAGRYNEQFFGPGTRLTVL.

This clone came up once. The chain combines TRBV15 with TRBJ1-2, with D unresolved. CDR3 length: 14 residues. Deletions cut 1 base from V and 6 bases from J, with 12 bases between. Germline CDR1 reads LNHNV; CDR2 reads YYDKDF (reference sequence). Here the CDR3 reads CATSRGRADDGYTF. The DNA of the CDR3 is TGTGCCACCAGCAGAGGGAGGGCTGACGATGGCTACACCTTC. Full variable domain (missing parts from reference TRBV15 and TRBJ1-2): DAMVIQNPRYQVTQFGKPVTLSCSQTLNHNVMYWYQQKSSQAPKLLFHYYDKDFNNEADTPDNFQSRRPNTSFCFLDIRSPGLGDTAMYLCATSRGRADDGYTFGSGTRLTVV.

The V and J genes are TRBV11-3 and TRBJ2-2; 8 bases match TRBD1. Germline CDR1 reads SGHNT; CDR2 reads YENEEA. J gave up 4 bases and V 1 base, and 11 bases lay outside the gene matches. The CDR3 contains 18 residues. The CDR3 sequence is CASSLAPRTGSVTGELFF. The CDR3 bases are TGTGCCAGCAGCTTAGCCCCTAGGACAGGGTCGGTCACCGGGGAGCTGTTTTTT.

This rearrangement joins TRBV7-8 to TRBJ2-2; TRBD1 is a possible D gene (6 bases). The germline V gene encodes CDR1 SGHVS and CDR2 FQNEAQ. The CDR3 is 15 amino acids. Trimming stripped 6 bases from V and 1 base from J, with 12 bases between. The CDR3 region is CASSYLTGNTGELFF. The DNA for the CDR3 is TGTGCCAGCAGTTATTTGACAGGGAACACCGGGGAGCTGTTTTTT.

The chain joins TRBV2 to TRBJ2-2; D call uncertain. CDR3 length: 13 amino acids. V lost 7 bases and J lost 6, with 12 bases in between. Germline-derived CDR1 and CDR2 are SNHLY and FYNNEI. The CDR3 loop reads CASTKEAAGELFF. DNA for the CDR3: TGTGCCAGCACTAAAGAGGCGGCCGGGGAGCTGTTTTTT.

The chain is built from TRBV7-9 and TRBJ2-3; weak D call: TRBD1 (5 bases). The CDR3 is 16 amino acids. V shed 5 bases and J shed 5 bases, with 20 bases lying between them. Germline assignment: CDR1 SEHNR and CDR2 FQNEAQ (reference sequence). CDR3 nucleotides: TGTGCCAGCAGCCCCTCCCCAGCGCCAGGGCGAGATACGCAGTATTTT. Encoded protein: CASSPSPAPGRDTQYF.

The chain carries TRBV7-6 and TRBJ2-7; 7 bases are shared with TRBD2. The germline V gene has CDR1 SGHVS and CDR2 FNYEAQ. The trim removed 2 bases at V and 6 bases at J, leaving 7 bases unmatched. This CDR3 spans 14 amino acids. This CDR3 reads CASSLLLGGGEQYF. The DNA for the CDR3 is TGTGCCAGCAGCTTACTTCTCGGCGGGGGCGAGCAGTACTTC.

V and J are TRBV5-5 and TRBJ2-7; 7 bases align to TRBD2. Per the germline V gene, CDR1 is SGHKS and CDR2 is YYEKEE (reference sequence). The CDR3 has 15 residues. Germline trimming cut 4 bases from V and 3 bases from J; bases unmatched to any gene: 10. In DNA, the CDR3 is TGTGCCAGCAGCAGAGGGAGGGCTAGCGACTACGAGCAGTACTTC. This translates into CASSRGRASDYEQYF.

This chain connects TRBV18 to TRBJ2-5; possible D gene TRBD2, 5 bases. This CDR3 spans 13 amino acids. Trimming cost V 2 bases and J 5 bases, with 9 bases left between them. The germline gives CDR1 KGHSH, CDR2 LQKENI. In DNA form, the CDR3 reads TGTGCCAGCTCACCAGGCACGGGGGAGACCCAGTACTTC. Its protein is CASSPGTGETQYF.

The chain joins TRBV6-6 to TRBJ1-2, with 7 bases aligning to TRBD1. The trim removed 0 bases at V and 8 bases at J, leaving 6 bases unmatched. This CDR3 is built from 14 residues. Per the germline V gene, CDR1 is MNHNY and CDR2 is SVGAGI (reference sequence). The CDR3 DNA is TGTGCCAGCAGTTACTCCCCGACAGGGCAAGGCTACACCTTC. Residues: CASSYSPTGQGYTF.